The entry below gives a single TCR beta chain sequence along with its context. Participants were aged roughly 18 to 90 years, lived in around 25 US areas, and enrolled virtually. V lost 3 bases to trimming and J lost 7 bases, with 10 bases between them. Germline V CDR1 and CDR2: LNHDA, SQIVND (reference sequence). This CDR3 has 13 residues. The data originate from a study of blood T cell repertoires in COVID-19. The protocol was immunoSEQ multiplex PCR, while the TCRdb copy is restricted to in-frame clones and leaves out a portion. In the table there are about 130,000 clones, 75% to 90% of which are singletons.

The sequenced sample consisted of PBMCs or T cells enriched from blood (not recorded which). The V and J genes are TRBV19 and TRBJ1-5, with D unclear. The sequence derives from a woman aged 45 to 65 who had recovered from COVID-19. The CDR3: CASSMREGQPQHF. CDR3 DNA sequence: TGTGCCAGTAGTATGAGGGAGGGCCAGCCCCAGCATTTT.